Listed below are T cell receptor beta chains from one sample, sequenced in a study of graft-versus-host responses after intestinal transplantation. Produced via immunoSEQ multiplex PCR; TCRdb's table is partial and in-frame only. The sample yields some 10,000 clones, 25% to 40% seen once. The sequenced sample was alloreactive CD4+ T cells from a mixed lymphocyte reaction culture, obtained before transplantation. All receptors come from a human patient who was an organ donor for intestinal transplantation. Each CDR3 is given with its conserved first and last residue. A D gene is named only where the DNA matches it firmly. Clone size is shown for a subset of rows, as once, few, many or a class of expanded clone.

j_call clone_size v_call d_call cdr3_aa cdr3_nt
TRBJ1-1 medium-sized TRBV19 - CASNRGRNTEAFF TGTGCCAGTAATCGGGGGAGGAACACTGAAGCTTTCTTT
TRBJ1-1 - TRBV6-1 - CASSRQGNTEAFF TGTGCCAGCAGCCGCCAGGGTAACACTGAAGCTTTCTTT
TRBJ2-5 - TRBV5-4 TRBD2 CASSLASGGAGETQYF TGTGCCAGCAGCCTGGCTAGCGGGGGGGCCGGAGAGACCCAGTACTTC
TRBJ2-7 few TRBV4-1 TRBD1 CASSQGWAGTGYEQYF TGCGCCAGCAGCCAAGGATGGGCAGGGACAGGCTACGAGCAGTACTTC
TRBJ2-3 - TRBV21-1 - CASLCGGVIPDTQYF TGTGCCAGCTTATGCGGGGGGGTGATTCCAGATACGCAGTATTTT
TRBJ1-2 - TRBV7-9 TRBD1 CASSTRRGPGGYTF TGTGCCAGCAGCACCCGTAGGGGGCCAGGAGGCTACACCTTC
TRBJ1-6 - TRBV4-3 TRBD1 CASSQQDRVWNSPLHF TGCGCCAGCAGCCAACAAGACAGGGTGTGGAATTCACCCCTCCACTTT
TRBJ2-2 - TRBV6-6 - CASRRGGNTGELFF TGTGCCAGCAGGCGGGGAGGGAACACCGGGGAGCTGTTTTTT
TRBJ2-7 once TRBV18 - CASSPPFGRNYEQYF TGTGCCAGCTCACCACCGTTTGGCAGGAACTACGAGCAGTACTTC
TRBJ1-5 few TRBV5-1 - CASSFWGDQPQHF TGCGCCAGCAGCTTCTGGGGGGATCAGCCCCAGCATTTT
TRBJ1-4 few TRBV10-3 TRBD1 CAISDGTGGEKLFF TGTGCCATCAGTGATGGGACAGGCGGGGAAAAACTGTTTTTT
TRBJ2-3 - TRBV4-1 TRBD2 CASSQVGWRGTQSTDTQYF TGCGCCAGCAGCCAAGTCGGGTGGCGGGGGACCCAAAGCACAGATACGCAGTATTTT
TRBJ1-1 medium-sized TRBV18 TRBD1 CASSQGTGGLNTEAFF TGTGCCAGCTCACAGGGGACAGGCGGATTGAACACTGAAGCTTTCTTT
TRBJ1-2 medium-sized TRBV6-6 TRBD1 CASSYSRQGNGYTF TGTGCCAGCAGTTACTCGAGACAGGGTAATGGCTACACCTTC
TRBJ1-6 few TRBV4-1 - CASSQLRGSPLHF TGTGCCAGCAGCCAACTAAGAGGTTCACCCCTCCACTTT
TRBJ2-7 few TRBV7-8 - CASSSGLGAQYF TGTGCCAGCAGCTCCGGGTTGGGGGCTCAGTACTTC
TRBJ2-4 - TRBV7-2 TRBD1 CASSQPQGRGQNIQYF TGTGCCAGCAGCCAACCACAGGGGAGAGGTCAAAACATTCAGTACTTC
TRBJ1-4 - TRBV4-3 TRBD1 CASSQDGTGEKLFF TGCGCCAGCAGCCAAGATGGGACAGGTGAAAAACTGTTTTTT
TRBJ1-4 - TRBV7-8 TRBD1 CASSLTGFGEKLFF TGTGCCAGCAGCTTGACAGGGTTTGGCGAAAAACTGTTTTTT
TRBJ1-5 - TRBV27 TRBD1 CASRDRGNQPQHF TGTGCCAGCAGGGACAGGGGCAATCAGCCCCAGCATTTT
TRBJ2-3 - TRBV10-1 - CASRPAVGEDTQYF TGCGCCAGCAGGCCCGCGGTAGGGGAAGATACGCAGTATTTT
TRBJ2-7 few TRBV6-6 - CASSQTGSRYEQYF TGTGCCAGCAGTCAAACGGGAAGTAGGTACGAGCAGTACTTC
TRBJ2-5 - TRBV11-2 TRBD1 CASSSDRGQTQYF TGTGCCAGCAGCTCAGACAGGGGTCAGACCCAGTACTTC
TRBJ2-1 - TRBV4-3 - CASSPSDRNNEQFF TGCGCCAGCAGCCCGTCCGACAGAAACAATGAGCAGTTCTTC
TRBJ2-2 few TRBV19 - CASTAAGAHGELFF TGTGCCAGTACCGCTGCGGGGGCGCACGGGGAGCTGTTTTTT